The rows below give T cell receptor beta chains drawn from one sample of a study of T-cell memory formation after mild COVID-19. TCRdb analysed the 5' RACE reads with MiXCR anew, one entry per CDR3 protein. The data show about 470,000 distinct CDR3 sequences, around a quarter seen once. Sequencing was performed on PBMCs or a T cell subset sorted from them (not recorded which). Source of these receptors: an adult woman who had mild COVID-19 (a few samples of this study predate the infection). Cell type and time point are not known. Both conserved end residues are part of each CDR3. D genes are given only for firm matches. The size field is filled for only some rows; it gives once, few, many or a size class.

J | size | D | V | DNA | CDR3
TRBJ2-7 | few | NA | TRBV7-9 | TGTGCCAGCAGCTTAGAAACGGACGCCTACGAGCAGTACTTC | CASSLETDAYEQYF
TRBJ1-3 | NA | TRBD1 | TRBV13 | TGTGCCAGCAGCTTCTCGGCAGGGGGCATAAGCCCTGGAAACACCATATATTTT | CASSFSAGGISPGNTIYF
TRBJ2-7 | NA | NA | TRBV2 | TGTGCCAGCAGTGAATCCGGGGTGGGATCCTACGAGCAGTACTTC | CASSESGVGSYEQYF
TRBJ1-5 | NA | TRBD1 | TRBV12-3/TRBV12-4 | TGTGCCAGCAGTTCCCCTTGGGACAGACTAACCCAGTCCCAGCATTTT | CASSSPWDRLTQSQHF
TRBJ1-2 | few | TRBD1 | TRBV29-1 | TGCAGCGTTGTAAAGTACCACGGACCGGGACAGGGGAAGGGTGGCTACACCTTC | CSVVKYHGPGQGKGGYTF
TRBJ2-1 | NA | NA | TRBV2 | TGTGCCAGCAAGGGAAGATTTCTCACTAACAAAGACAATGAGCAGTTCTTC | CASKGRFLTNKDNEQFF
TRBJ1-5 | few | NA | TRBV24-1 | TGTGCCACCAGTTTGGGGGCTCCAAATCAGCCCCAGCATTTT | CATSLGAPNQPQHF
TRBJ2-7 | NA | NA | TRBV29-1 | TGCAGCGTCGCCGAGGGGGGGCTCGAGCAGTACTTC | CSVAEGGLEQYF
TRBJ1-5 | NA | NA | TRBV12-3/TRBV12-4 | TGTGCCAGCAGGCTTAGGGATTACGGCAATCAGCCCCAGCATTTT | CASRLRDYGNQPQHF
TRBJ2-1 | few | NA | TRBV7-9 | TGTGCCAGCAGCAAAAAATCTGAGCAGTTCTTC | CASSKKSEQFF
TRBJ1-1 | few | NA | TRBV7-7 | TGTGCCAGCAGCCCACCAAGGGTGAACACTGAAGCTTTCTTT | CASSPPRVNTEAFF
TRBJ1-3 | few | NA | TRBV20-1 | TGCAGTGCTAGTAGGGGCGCCGGAAACACCATATATTTT | CSASRGAGNTIYF
TRBJ2-1 | NA | TRBD2 | TRBV7-8 | TGTGCCAGCAGCCCACCGGGACTAGCGACTTACAATGAGCAGTTCTTC | CASSPPGLATYNEQFF
TRBJ2-3 | few | TRBD2 | TRBV4-3 | TGCGCCAGCAGCCAAGCCCCGGGAGGGGTCACAGATACGCAGTATTTT | CASSQAPGGVTDTQYF
TRBJ2-2 | few | TRBD2 | TRBV7-7 | TGTGCTAGCGGGCTAGCGGGACAGACCGGGGAGCTGTTTTTT | CASGLAGQTGELFF
TRBJ2-1 | NA | TRBD1 | TRBV24-1 | TGTGCCACCAGTGGCCCACAGGGGGATGAGCAGTTCTTC | CATSGPQGDEQFF
TRBJ2-2 | NA | TRBD2 | TRBV4-3 | TGCGCCAGCAGCCAAGATTGGGGAGGGCTGAGTCTCGGGGAGCTGTTTTTT | CASSQDWGGLSLGELFF
TRBJ1-1 | NA | NA | TRBV3-1 | TGTGCCAGCAGTGAGTTCATGAACACTGAAGCTTTCTTT | CASSEFMNTEAFF
TRBJ1-6 | NA | NA | TRBV6-5 | TGTGCCAGCAGTTACTGGGGGAATAATTCACCCCTCCACTTT | CASSYWGNNSPLHF
TRBJ2-3 | NA | TRBD2 | TRBV12-3/TRBV12-4 | TGTGCCAGCAGAGTACTAGCGGGAGGGCCATATACGCAGTATTTT | CASRVLAGGPYTQYF
TRBJ2-3 | NA | TRBD2 | TRBV6-1 | TGTGCCGCCAAAAGCGGGGGGTGGGCAGATACGCAGTATTTT | CAAKSGGWADTQYF
TRBJ1-1 | NA | NA | TRBV29-1 | TGCAGCGTGGGGGACGGGAAATACACTGAAGCTTTCTTT | CSVGDGKYTEAFF
TRBJ2-1 | NA | TRBD2 | TRBV5-1 | TGCGCCAGCAGCTACCTTAGCGGGGGGGCTTACAATGAGCAGTTCTTC | CASSYLSGGAYNEQFF
TRBJ1-1 | many | TRBD1 | TRBV12-3/TRBV12-4 | TGTGCCAGCAGTTTAAGACAGGGGGTGAACACTGAAGCTTTCTTT | CASSLRQGVNTEAFF
TRBJ2-2 | NA | NA | TRBV24-1 | TGTGCCACCAGCTCCGGGACATGGATCACCGGGGAGCTGTTTTTT | CATSSGTWITGELFF
TRBJ1-5 | NA | TRBD1 | TRBV27 | TGTGCCAGCAGTCAGACAGGGGCGAATCAGCCCCAGCATTTT | CASSQTGANQPQHF
TRBJ2-7 | NA | NA | TRBV5-1 | TGCGCCAGCAGGGTCAGGGACGACCCTAGGGAGCAGTACTTC | CASRVRDDPREQYF
TRBJ2-7 | NA | NA | TRBV2 | TGTGCCAGCAGGGAGACAGGAAACGAGCAGTACTTC | CASRETGNEQYF
TRBJ1-1 | NA | NA | TRBV6-6 | TGTGCCAGCAGTTACTCCAGCTTTTCCACTGAAGCTTTCTTT | CASSYSSFSTEAFF
TRBJ2-1 | NA | TRBD2 | TRBV6-5 | TGTGCCAGCAGTTATGCGGGAGGGGCCTACAATGAGCAGTTCTTC | CASSYAGGAYNEQFF
TRBJ2-7 | NA | NA | TRBV5-1 | TGCGCCAGCAGCTTGTCGGGACTCGAGCAGTACTTC | CASSLSGLEQYF
TRBJ2-1 | once | NA | TRBV12-3/TRBV12-4 | TGTGCCAGCAGCCGGGGTTACCCTAAGGCTGAGCAGTTCTTC | CASSRGYPKAEQFF
TRBJ1-3 | few | NA | TRBV6-6 | TGTGCCAGCAGCTTCGGGGCAACTGGAAACACCATATATTTT | CASSFGATGNTIYF
TRBJ2-1 | few | TRBD1 | TRBV5-6 | TGTGCCAGCAGCTCGCGCAGACAGGGCCGACTCAATGAGCAGTTCTTC | CASSSRRQGRLNEQFF
TRBJ2-6 | few | NA | TRBV5-1 | TGCGCCAGCAGCTTAACCGGGGCCGGCTCTGGGGCCAACGTCCTGACTTTC | CASSLTGAGSGANVLTF
TRBJ1-1 | NA | TRBD1 | TRBV12-3/TRBV12-4 | TGTGCCAGCTCGACAGGGCCCGAAATTGGGAACACTGAAGCTTTCTTT | CASSTGPEIGNTEAFF
TRBJ1-2 | few | TRBD1 | TRBV7-9 | TGTGCCAGCAGCCCACGACAGGGGAGTGGCTACACCTTC | CASSPRQGSGYTF
TRBJ2-2 | NA | TRBD1 | TRBV20-1 | TGCAGTGCTAAACCGGGACAGTACACCGGGGAGCTGTTTTTT | CSAKPGQYTGELFF
TRBJ2-3 | NA | NA | TRBV9 | TGTGCCAGCAGCCCCCGGGACCAAGGGTTGCGCACAGATACGCAGTATTTT | CASSPRDQGLRTDTQYF
TRBJ2-7 | few | NA | TRBV20-1 | TGCAGTGCCCCGGACGGCTCCTACGAGCAGTACTTC | CSAPDGSYEQYF
TRBJ2-1 | few | TRBD2 | TRBV7-3 | TGTGCCAGCAGCTTAATGTCTAGCGGGAAGCGATATGAGCAGTTCTTC | CASSLMSSGKRYEQFF
TRBJ2-7 | few | NA | TRBV4-2 | TGTGCCAGCAGCCAAGAGCCGGGGCAACTCTACGAGCAGTACTTC | CASSQEPGQLYEQYF
TRBJ2-6 | few | NA | TRBV5-1 | TGCGCCAGCAGAGAAGGGGGGGCCAACGTCCTGACTTTC | CASREGGANVLTF
TRBJ2-5 | NA | TRBD2 | TRBV7-9 | TGTGCCAGCAGCTTAGGAGAGGTTAGCGGGGCTCAAGAGACCCAGTACTTC | CASSLGEVSGAQETQYF
TRBJ2-2 | few | NA | TRBV7-3 | TGTGCCAGCAGCTTGACTAGATTGACCGGGGAGCTGTTTTTT | CASSLTRLTGELFF
TRBJ1-5 | many | NA | TRBV7-2 | TGTGCCAGCAGCTTAGCCAGGGACGACGGTCAGCCCCAGCATTTT | CASSLARDDGQPQHF
TRBJ2-2 | NA | NA | TRBV27 | TGTGCCAGCAGTTTCGACAGGCTTCCCGGGGAGCTGTTTTTT | CASSFDRLPGELFF
TRBJ2-7 | NA | NA | TRBV13 | TGTGCCAGCAGCTCGACTGGGGAGCAGTACTTC | CASSSTGEQYF
TRBJ2-2 | few | NA | TRBV24-1 | TGTGCCACCGGAGATGGGACTTCGAACACCGGGGAGCTGTTTTTT | CATGDGTSNTGELFF
TRBJ2-5 | few | TRBD1 | TRBV5-1 | TGCGCCAGCAGCTCACAGGGGTCGGGAGAGACCCAGTACTTC | CASSSQGSGETQYF